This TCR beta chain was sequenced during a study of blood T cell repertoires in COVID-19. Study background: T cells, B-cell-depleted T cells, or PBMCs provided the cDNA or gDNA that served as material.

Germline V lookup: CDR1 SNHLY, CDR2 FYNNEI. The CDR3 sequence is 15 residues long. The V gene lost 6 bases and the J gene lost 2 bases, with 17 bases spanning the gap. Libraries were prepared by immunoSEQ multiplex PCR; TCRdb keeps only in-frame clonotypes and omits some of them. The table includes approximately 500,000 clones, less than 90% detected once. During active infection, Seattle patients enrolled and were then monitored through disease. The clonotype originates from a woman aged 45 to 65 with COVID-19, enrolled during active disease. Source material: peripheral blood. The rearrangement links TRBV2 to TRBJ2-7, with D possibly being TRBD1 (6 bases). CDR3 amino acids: CASRDKTGVTYEQYF. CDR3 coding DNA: TGTGCCAGCAGGGATAAGACAGGAGTGACCTACGAGCAGTACTTC. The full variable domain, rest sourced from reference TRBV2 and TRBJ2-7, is EPEVTQTPSHQVTQMGQEVILRCVPISNHLYFYWYRQILGQKVEFLVSFYNNEISEKSEIFDDQFSVERPDGSNFTLKIRSTKLEDSAMYFCASRDKTGVTYEQYFGPGTRLTVT.